A single sample gave rise to the 27 T cell receptor beta chains below, sequenced in a study of blood T cell repertoires in COVID-19 (TCRdb year 2020). The library was prepared using the immunoSEQ multiplex PCR assay. TCRdb mirrors the immuneACCESS table, restricted to in-frame sequences. Some clones are absent from its copies; in checked studies, under half trace to an unresolved V gene, and the reason for the others is unknown. Counted in this sample were approximately 190,000 clones; around four fifths of them appeared once. The top ten constitute more than 5% of the sample. The sample taken for sequencing was peripheral blood. Receptors were obtained from a woman aged 25 to 45 with acute or convalescent COVID-19.

The V gene is TRBV6-2 or TRBV6-3, the J gene TRBJ2-2; D is perhaps TRBD2 (5 bases). The CDR3 runs to 16 residues. The germline V gene has CDR1 MNHEY and CDR2 SVGEGT. Trimming shortened V by 2 bases and J by 3 bases, and 13 bases separated the two germline ends. CDR3 sequence reads: CASSYEPRRDTGELFF. In DNA, the CDR3 is TGTGCCAGCAGTTACGAGCCCCGGCGGGACACCGGGGAGCTGTTTTTT.

The chain is built from TRBV15 and TRBJ2-7, with 10 bases matching TRBD1. The junction had 6 bases not matched to a gene; V was cut back by 1 base and J by 6 bases. The length of the CDR3 is 15 residues. The germline gives CDR1 LNHNV, CDR2 YYDKDF (reference sequence). Here the CDR3 DNA reads TGTGCCACCAGCAGAGCCGGGACAGGGGCCGCCGAGCAGTACTTC. It specifies CATSRAGTGAAEQYF. Based on the CDR3 plus reference TRBV15 and TRBJ2-7, the full variable domain is DAMVIQNPRYQVTQFGKPVTLSCSQTLNHNVMYWYQQKSSQAPKLLFHYYDKDFNNEADTPDNFQSRRPNTSFCFLDIRSPGLGDTAMYLCATSRAGTGAAEQYFGPGTRLTVT.

This chain uses TRBV19 with TRBJ1-2, with D perhaps matching TRBD1 (5 bases). The CDR3 is made up of 13 amino acids. The V end was cut by 4 bases, the J end by 1 base, with 7 bases between. In germline, CDR1 is LNHDA, CDR2 SQIVND (reference sequence). CDR3 sequence (DNA): TGTGCCAGTAGTACAGGGATTAACTATGGCTACACCTTC. This gives the protein CASSTGINYGYTF.

V and J are TRBV5-1 and TRBJ1-2; 7 bases match TRBD1. The CDR3 has 14 residues. With V trimmed by 6 bases and J by 2 bases, 7 bases remained unmatched. Looked up from germline, CDR1 is SGHRS and CDR2 is YFSETQ. This chain's CDR3 is CASTPRDSNYGYTF. The CDR3 DNA follows: TGCGCCAGCACCCCCCGGGACAGCAACTATGGCTACACCTTC.

The V gene is TRBV3-1 (or the pseudogene TRBV3-2), the J gene TRBJ2-1; 12 nucleotides line up with TRBD2. The CDR3 spans 14 residues. The trim removed 1 base at V and 15 bases at J, leaving 7 bases unmatched. Germline V gene data show CDR1 as LGHDT and CDR2 as YNNKEL (reference sequence). The CDR3 protein is CASSQATSGSRTFF. CDR3 DNA: TGTGCCAGCAGCCAAGCGACTAGCGGGAGTCGGACGTTCTTC.

The V gene is TRBV6-4, the J gene TRBJ1-1; a possible D gene is TRBD1 (6 bases). Trimming cost V 6 bases and J 4 bases, with 18 bases left between them. This CDR3 is built from 15 residues. From germline, CDR1 is MRHNA and CDR2 SNTAGT. For the CDR3, the DNA is TGTGCCAGCAGAGCTCAGGGGAGGGGTAGCACTGAAGCTTTCTTT. Protein: CASRAQGRGSTEAFF.

V gene TRBV4-1 combines with J gene TRBJ2-5; weak D call: TRBD1 (6 bases). This CDR3 is 15 amino acids long. Germline lookup yields CDR1 MGHRA and CDR2 YSYEKL. Trimming cost V 0 bases and J 4 bases, with 12 bases left between them. The CDR3 coding sequence is TGCGCCAGCAGCCAAGATTGGGGGCGCGGAGAGACCCAGTACTTC. Its protein product is CASSQDWGRGETQYF.

The rearrangement joins TRBV28 to TRBJ1-3, with D unresolved. The V gene's germline CDR1 is MDHEN and CDR2 SYDVKM. Trimming stripped 6 bases from V and 9 bases from J, with 30 bases between. The CDR3 totals 18 residues. For the CDR3, the DNA is TGTGCCAGCAGCCCCACGACCTTATGGACCGGGGTTCGGGTCACCATATATTTT. It encodes CASSPTTLWTGVRVTIYF. Full variable domain (rest looked up from reference TRBV28 and TRBJ1-3): DVKVTQSSRYLVKRTGEKVFLECVQDMDHENMFWYRQDPGLGLRLIYFSYDVKMKEKGDIPEGYSVSREKKERFSLILESASTNQTSMYLCASSPTTLWTGVRVTIYFGEGSWLTVV.

This clone is a singleton in its sample. The rearrangement uses TRBV15 and TRBJ2-3; D is perhaps TRBD2 (6 bases). This CDR3 has 16 residues. Between the trimmed V and J ends, which lost 0 bases and 5 bases, there was a span of 15 bases. The germline V gene encodes CDR1 LNHNV and CDR2 YYDKDF (reference sequence). CDR3 loop: CATSRDIGRNGDTQYF. DNA for the CDR3: TGTGCCACCAGCAGAGATATCGGGAGAAATGGAGATACGCAGTATTTT.

The chain combines TRBV2 with TRBJ1-5; possibly TRBD1 for D (5 bases). Germline values: CDR1 SNHLY, CDR2 FYNNEI. V shed 8 bases and J shed 2 bases, with 10 bases lying between them. The CDR3 is made up of 13 amino acids. The CDR3 spells CASSTGGNQPQHF. CDR3 in DNA: TGTGCCAGCTCCACAGGCGGCAATCAGCCCCAGCATTTT.

This clone was seen a few times. The chain links TRBV24-1 to TRBJ2-5; 8 bases match TRBD1. Germline CDR1 reads KGHDR; CDR2 reads SFDVKD. The ends lost 3 bases at V and 3 bases at J; junction bases unmatched: 5. CDR3 length: 15 amino acids. The CDR3 here is CATSDAGGVEETQYF. CDR3 DNA: TGTGCCACCAGTGATGCAGGGGGCGTTGAAGAGACCCAGTACTTC.

V usage is TRBV28 and J usage is TRBJ2-3, with D possibly matching TRBD2 (7 bases). Trimming left V 4 bases short and J 4 bases short, with 18 bases between. The CDR3 has 16 amino acids. The germline CDR1 and CDR2 sequences are MDHEN and SYDVKM. CDR3 residues: CASSSPPGGGSDTQYF. CDR3 sequence (DNA): TGTGCCAGCAGTTCGCCTCCGGGGGGCGGGTCAGATACGCAGTATTTT.

This clone was counted once. CDR3 DNA: TGTGCCAGTAGTATCCGGACGGAGGTTGGTGGCTACACCTTC. Amino acids: CASSIRTEVGGYTF. The J gene is TRBJ1-2, the V gene TRBV19; D uncertain. The germline V and J ends were trimmed by 3 bases and 7 bases, with 15 bases remaining between them. Germline V gives CDR1 LNHDA, CDR2 SQIVND (reference sequence). The CDR3 is 14 amino acids.

V and J are TRBV28 and TRBJ2-1; D not certain. This CDR3 has 11 residues. Trimming took 8 bases from V and 7 from J, leaving 9 bases between them. Germline CDR1 reads MDHEN; CDR2 reads SYDVKM. CDR3 amino acids: CASAARNEQFF. Written as DNA, the CDR3 is TGTGCCAGCGCAGCGAGGAATGAGCAGTTCTTC.

This clone appeared a few times. This sequence joins TRBV6-2 or TRBV6-3 and TRBJ1-5; 8 nucleotides align to TRBD1. V trimming: 6 bases; J trimming: 8 bases; junction bases outside the gene matches: 9. This CDR3 spans 14 amino acids. CDR1 is MNHEY and CDR2 is SVGEGT in the germline V gene. The CDR3 reads CASSPPGTGEPQHF. Written as DNA, the CDR3 is TGTGCCAGCAGCCCGCCCGGGACAGGCGAGCCCCAGCATTTT.

A word on this clone: The same CDR3 also results from other DNA sequences found in this sample. The CDR3 loop is CASSFRGWGYTF. CDR3 coding DNA: TGTGCCAGCAGTTTCAGGGGTTGGGGCTACACCTTC. The genes are TRBV28 and TRBJ1-2; TRBD1 might be the D (6 bases). CDR3 length: 12 amino acids. Looked up from germline, CDR1 is MDHEN and CDR2 is SYDVKM. The ends were cut back, 3 bases at V and 8 bases at J, with 10 bases in the middle.

The V call is TRBV5-1, the J call TRBJ2-6, with D perhaps matching TRBD1 (5 bases). From germline, CDR1 is SGHRS and CDR2 YFSETQ. The ends were cut back, 4 bases at V and 1 base at J, with 9 bases in the middle. The CDR3 is 15 residues long. CDR3 sequence (DNA): TGCGCCAGCAGCCCAGGGCCTTCTGGGGCCAACGTCCTGACTTTC. Residues: CASSPGPSGANVLTF.

The CDR3 loop reads CSATSGQGYEQYF. The CDR3 DNA is TGCAGCGCAACGTCGGGACAGGGGTACGAGCAGTACTTC. The chain links TRBV29-1 to TRBJ2-7; 10 bases map to TRBD1. This CDR3 has 13 residues. Germline loops: CDR1 SQVTM, CDR2 ANQGSEA. The J segment lost 4 bases and the V segment lost 7 bases, leaving 7 bases of the junction unmatched.

The chain uses TRBV4-1 and TRBJ2-1, with D unclear. The germline CDR1 and CDR2 sequences are MGHRA and YSYEKL. The CDR3 loop spans 13 amino acids. Trimming cost V 6 bases and J 7 bases, with 13 bases left between them. The CDR3 DNA is TGCGCCAGCAGATCCGCAGATAAAAATGAGCAGTTCTTC. It codes for CASRSADKNEQFF.

The chain recombines TRBV29-1 with TRBJ2-6, with a tentative D call TRBD2 (6 bases). CDR1 and CDR2 from the germline V gene are SQVTM and ANQGSEA. There are 15 residues in the CDR3. V lost 4 bases, J lost 0 bases, and 10 bases lay in between. The CDR3 DNA reads TGCAGCGTTGGCGGGGCCTCCTCTGGGGCCAACGTCCTGACTTTC. This codes for CSVGGASSGANVLTF.

This clone was seen many times. This chain joins TRBV5-1 and TRBJ2-7; TRBD1 is a possible D gene (6 bases). The germline CDR1 and CDR2 sequences are SGHRS and YFSETQ. V lost 5 bases to trimming and J lost 2 bases, with 14 bases between them. The CDR3 length is 14 residues. The CDR3 nucleotides are TGCGCCAGCAGTCTGCAGGGGTACACCTACGAGCAGTACTTC. Its protein is CASSLQGYTYEQYF.

This chain connects TRBV13 to TRBJ2-4, with TRBD1 as a possible D gene (6 bases). Between the trimmed V and J ends, which lost 5 bases and 9 bases, there was a span of 17 bases. Germline lookup yields CDR1 PRHDT and CDR2 FYEKMQ (reference sequence). The CDR3 is 14 residues long. The CDR3 region is CASSRNPQGSIQYF. The CDR3 DNA reads TGTGCCAGCAGCCGAAACCCACAGGGAAGCATTCAGTACTTC.

This clone has only one observation. The chain recombines TRBV2 with TRBJ2-2; no clear D gene. The V end was cut by 5 bases, the J end by 2 bases, with 6 bases between. Germline CDR1 is SNHLY and CDR2 is FYNNEI. The CDR3 is made up of 13 amino acids. The CDR3 loop reads CASSNSNTGELFF. In DNA form, the CDR3 reads TGTGCCAGCAGTAACAGTAACACCGGGGAGCTGTTTTTT.

The J gene is TRBJ2-7, the V gene TRBV11-3; TRBD1 agrees at 10 bases. Germline trimming cut 4 bases from V and 3 bases from J; bases unmatched to any gene: 12. Per the germline V gene, CDR1 is SGHNT and CDR2 is YENEEA. The CDR3 is 17 amino acids. CDR3 coding DNA: TGTGCCAGCAGCTCCTCCGGGACAGGGGCCTCATACTACGAGCAGTACTTC. It is translated as CASSSSGTGASYYEQYF.

The chain employs TRBV5-1 and TRBJ2-3; TRBD2 matches at 13 bases. After removal of 4 bases from V and 5 bases from J, the junction contained 7 bases not matched to a gene. The germline CDR1 and CDR2 sequences are SGHRS and YFSETQ. The CDR3 contains 16 residues. The CDR3 DNA sequence: TGCGCCAGCAGCGGACTAGCGGGGGATTCGAAAGATACGCAGTATTTT. It specifies CASSGLAGDSKDTQYF.

The chain uses TRBV27 and TRBJ1-4; TRBD1 matches at 8 bases. The junction had 1 base not matched to a gene; V was cut back by 3 bases and J by 4 bases. CDR1 MNHEY and CDR2 SMNVEV come from the germline V gene (reference sequence). The CDR3 has 14 amino acids. In DNA, the CDR3 is TGTGCCAGCAGTTTCGACAGGGGTAATGAAAAACTGTTTTTT. It codes for CASSFDRGNEKLFF.

This clone was seen a handful of times. The chain employs TRBV28 and TRBJ1-5, with D hard to call. CDR1 and CDR2 (germline): MDHEN, SYDVKM. This CDR3 has 16 residues. The V end was cut by 3 bases, the J end by 0 bases, with 12 bases between. The CDR3 loop reads CASSFGGRYSNQPQHF. The CDR3 DNA reads TGTGCCAGCAGTTTTGGTGGCAGGTATAGCAATCAGCCCCAGCATTTT.